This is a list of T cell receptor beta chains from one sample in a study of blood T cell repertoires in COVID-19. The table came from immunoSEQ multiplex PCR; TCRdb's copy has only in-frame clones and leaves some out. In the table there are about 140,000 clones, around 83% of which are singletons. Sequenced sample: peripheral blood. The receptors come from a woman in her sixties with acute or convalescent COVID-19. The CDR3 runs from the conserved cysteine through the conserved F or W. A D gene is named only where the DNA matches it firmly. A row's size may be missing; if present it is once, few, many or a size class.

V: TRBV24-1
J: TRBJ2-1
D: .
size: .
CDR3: CATSDRDNEQFF
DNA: TGTGCCACCAGTGATCGGGACAATGAGCAGTTCTTC

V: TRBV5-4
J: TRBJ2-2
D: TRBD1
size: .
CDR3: CASRQGAGTGELFF
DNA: TGTGCCAGCAGACAGGGGGCGGGAACCGGGGAGCTGTTTTTT

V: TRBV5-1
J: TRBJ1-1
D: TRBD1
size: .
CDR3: CASSRQGDTEAFF
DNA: TGCGCCAGCAGCCGACAGGGTGATACTGAAGCTTTCTTT

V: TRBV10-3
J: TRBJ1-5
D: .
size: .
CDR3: CAISDTQTNGQPQHF
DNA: TGTGCCATCAGTGATACCCAAACAAACGGGCAGCCCCAGCATTTT

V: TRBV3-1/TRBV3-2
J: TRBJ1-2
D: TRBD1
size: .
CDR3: CASSRRTGFGDYGYTF
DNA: TGTGCCAGCAGCCGACGGACAGGGTTCGGCGACTATGGCTACACCTTC

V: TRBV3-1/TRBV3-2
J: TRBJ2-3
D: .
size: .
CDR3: CASSQEAGRPDTQYF
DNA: TGTGCCAGCAGCCAAGAAGCAGGCAGACCGGATACGCAGTATTTT

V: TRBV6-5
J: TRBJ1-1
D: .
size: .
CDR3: CASSPLEGYTEAFF
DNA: TGTGCCAGCAGTCCCTTAGAGGGTTACACTGAAGCTTTCTTT

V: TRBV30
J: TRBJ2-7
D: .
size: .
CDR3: CAWSPIEYEQYF
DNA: TGTGCCTGGAGTCCTATTGAGTACGAGCAGTACTTC

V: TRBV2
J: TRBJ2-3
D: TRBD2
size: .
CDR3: CASSGGGLARGDTQYF
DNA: TGTGCCAGCAGTGGAGGAGGACTAGCGCGAGGAGATACGCAGTATTTT

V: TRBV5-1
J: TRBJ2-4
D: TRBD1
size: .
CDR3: CASSSPQGAGENIQYF
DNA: TGCGCCAGCAGCTCTCCCCAGGGGGCCGGGGAGAACATTCAGTACTTC

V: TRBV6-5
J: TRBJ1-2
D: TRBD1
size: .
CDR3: CASSPGQGARGYTF
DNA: TGTGCCAGCAGTCCGGGACAGGGGGCGCGGGGCTACACCTTC

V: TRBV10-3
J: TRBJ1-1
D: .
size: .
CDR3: CAIRAIGGAATEAFF
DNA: TGTGCCATCAGAGCTATCGGTGGGGCGGCCACTGAAGCTTTCTTT

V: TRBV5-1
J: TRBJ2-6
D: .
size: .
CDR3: CASKQNSGANVLTF
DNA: TGCGCCAGCAAACAGAACTCTGGGGCCAACGTCCTGACTTTC

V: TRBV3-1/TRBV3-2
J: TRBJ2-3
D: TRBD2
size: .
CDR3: CASSPLAGGGTDTQYF
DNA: TGTGCCAGCAGCCCATTAGCGGGGGGAGGCACAGATACGCAGTATTTT

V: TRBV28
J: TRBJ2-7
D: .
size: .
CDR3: CASSLEVNEQYF
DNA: TGTGCCAGCAGTTTAGAGGTGAACGAGCAGTACTTC

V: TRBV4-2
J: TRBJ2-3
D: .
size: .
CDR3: CASSQDLKDRGTDTQYF
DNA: TGTGCCAGCAGCCAAGATCTTAAGGACAGAGGCACAGATACGCAGTATTTT

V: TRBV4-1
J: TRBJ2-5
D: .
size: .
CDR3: CASSQDTAGLETQYF
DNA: TGCGCCAGCAGCCAAGATACGGCGGGGTTAGAGACCCAGTACTTC

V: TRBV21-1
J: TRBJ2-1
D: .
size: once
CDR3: CASSLNSSGGPPTYNEQFF
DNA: TGTGCCAGCAGCTTAAACTCGTCAGGAGGACCCCCCACGTACAATGAGCAGTTCTTC

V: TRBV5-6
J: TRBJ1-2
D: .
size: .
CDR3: CASSLLSGNYGYTF
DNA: TGTGCCAGCAGCTTGTTATCCGGGAACTATGGCTACACCTTC

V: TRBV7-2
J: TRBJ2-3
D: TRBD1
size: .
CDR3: CASSLDRGLDTQYF
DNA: TGTGCCAGCAGCTTGGACAGGGGGCTAGATACGCAGTATTTT

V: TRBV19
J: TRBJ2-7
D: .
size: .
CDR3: CASSPTGRTGEQYF
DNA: TGTGCCAGTAGTCCGACAGGGAGGACCGGCGAGCAGTACTTC

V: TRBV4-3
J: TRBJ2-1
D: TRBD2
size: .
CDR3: CASSPGLAGGNEQFF
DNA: TGCGCCAGCAGCCCGGGACTAGCGGGGGGGAATGAGCAGTTCTTC

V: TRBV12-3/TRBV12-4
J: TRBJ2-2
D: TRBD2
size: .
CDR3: CASRLAGIGELFF
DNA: TGTGCCAGCAGACTAGCGGGGATCGGGGAGCTGTTTTTT

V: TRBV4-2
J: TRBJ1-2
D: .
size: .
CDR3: CASSKTVPDGYTF
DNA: TGTGCCAGCAGCAAAACGGTACCCGATGGCTACACCTTC

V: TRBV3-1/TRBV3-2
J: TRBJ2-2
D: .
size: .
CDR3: CASKGQGEAGELFF
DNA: TGTGCCAGCAAGGGGCAGGGGGAGGCCGGGGAGCTGTTTTTT

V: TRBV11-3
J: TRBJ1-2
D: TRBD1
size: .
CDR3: CASSLQLGTGGRTNYGYTF
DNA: TGTGCCAGCAGCTTGCAACTCGGGACAGGAGGGAGGACTAACTATGGCTACACCTTC

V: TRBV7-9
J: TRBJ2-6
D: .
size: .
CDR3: CASSTRGGANVLTF
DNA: TGTGCCAGCAGCACCAGGGGTGGGGCCAACGTCCTGACTTTC

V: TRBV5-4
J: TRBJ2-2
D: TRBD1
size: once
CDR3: CASSLATGVGNTGELFF
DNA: TGTGCCAGCAGCTTGGCCACAGGGGTGGGGAACACCGGGGAGCTGTTTTTT

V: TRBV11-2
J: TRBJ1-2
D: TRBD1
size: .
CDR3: CASSLDLPRTGGPGYTF
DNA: TGTGCCAGCAGCTTAGATCTGCCAAGGACAGGGGGACCTGGCTACACCTTC

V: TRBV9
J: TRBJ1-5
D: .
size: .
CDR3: CASSVDTRVNQPQHF
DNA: TGTGCCAGCAGCGTAGATACCAGGGTTAATCAGCCCCAGCATTTT

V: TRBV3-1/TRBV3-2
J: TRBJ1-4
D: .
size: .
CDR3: CASSQERGLRFGEKLFF
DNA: TGTGCCAGCAGCCAAGAGCGGGGGTTAAGATTTGGCGAAAAACTGTTTTTT

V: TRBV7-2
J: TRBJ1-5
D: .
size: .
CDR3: CASSLAYNQPQHF
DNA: TGTGCCAGCAGCTTAGCCTACAATCAGCCCCAGCATTTT

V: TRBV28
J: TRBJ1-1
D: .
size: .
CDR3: CASSWTVMNTEAFF
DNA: TGTGCCAGCAGTTGGACAGTCATGAACACTGAAGCTTTCTTT

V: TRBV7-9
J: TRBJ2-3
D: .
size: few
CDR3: CASSSPGSTTDTQYF
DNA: TGTGCCAGCAGCTCCCCGGGGAGTACTACAGATACGCAGTATTTT

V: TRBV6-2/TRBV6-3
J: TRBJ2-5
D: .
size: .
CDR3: CASSYARVGGSVETQYF
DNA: TGTGCCAGCAGTTACGCCCGGGTCGGAGGGTCAGTAGAGACCCAGTACTTC

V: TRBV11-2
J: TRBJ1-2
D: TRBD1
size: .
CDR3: CASSKGQGLGYTF
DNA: TGTGCCAGCAGCAAGGGACAGGGCTTAGGCTACACCTTC

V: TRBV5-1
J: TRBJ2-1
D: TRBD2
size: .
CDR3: CASSLGLAGFDHNEQFF
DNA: TGCGCCAGCAGCTTGGGGCTAGCGGGGTTTGACCACAATGAGCAGTTCTTC

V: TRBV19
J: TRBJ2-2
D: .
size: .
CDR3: CASSILGASNTGELFF
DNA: TGTGCCAGTAGTATTTTGGGGGCCTCGAACACCGGGGAGCTGTTTTTT

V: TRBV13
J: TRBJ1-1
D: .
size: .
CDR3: CASSPPSFRADTEAFF
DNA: TGTGCCAGCAGCCCCCCGAGCTTCAGGGCGGACACTGAAGCTTTCTTT

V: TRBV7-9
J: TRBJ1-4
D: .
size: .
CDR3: CASSLVGAREKLFF
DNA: TGTGCCAGCAGCTTAGTGGGGGCCAGGGAAAAACTGTTTTTT

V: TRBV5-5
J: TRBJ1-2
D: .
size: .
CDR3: CASSLASSPGGYTF
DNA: TGTGCCAGCAGCTTGGCGTCGTCGCCAGGGGGCTACACCTTC

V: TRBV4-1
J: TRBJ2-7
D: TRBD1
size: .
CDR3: CASSPGQGANEQYF
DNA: TGCGCCAGCAGCCCTGGACAGGGGGCGAACGAGCAGTACTTC

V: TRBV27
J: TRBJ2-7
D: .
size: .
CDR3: CASSNQGPATRQYF
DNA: TGTGCCAGCAGTAATCAGGGCCCCGCTACGAGGCAGTACTTC

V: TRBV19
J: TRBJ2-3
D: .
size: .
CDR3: CASSIQGGLDTQYF
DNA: TGTGCCAGTAGTATCCAGGGGGGCTTAGATACGCAGTATTTT

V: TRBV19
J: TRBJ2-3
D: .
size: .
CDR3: CASSPEELSVPDTQYF
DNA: TGTGCCAGTAGTCCCGAGGAGTTAAGTGTCCCAGATACGCAGTATTTT

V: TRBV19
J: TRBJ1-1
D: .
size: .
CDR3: CASRWLRGGDAEAFF
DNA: TGTGCCAGTAGATGGTTACGCGGGGGCGACGCTGAAGCTTTCTTT

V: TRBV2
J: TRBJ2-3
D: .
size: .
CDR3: CASSERRGHTDTQYF
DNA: TGTGCCAGCAGTGAGCGGCGGGGGCACACAGATACGCAGTATTTT

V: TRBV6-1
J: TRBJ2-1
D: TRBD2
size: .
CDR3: CASSGGGLADYNEQFF
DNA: TGTGCCAGCAGTGGGGGGGGACTAGCGGACTACAATGAGCAGTTCTTC

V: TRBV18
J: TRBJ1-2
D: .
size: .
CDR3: CASSPLDSDGYTF
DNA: TGTGCCAGCTCACCCCTAGACAGTGATGGCTACACCTTC

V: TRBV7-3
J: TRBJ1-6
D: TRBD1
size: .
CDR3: CASSLTGSRSPLHF
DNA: TGTGCCAGCAGCTTGACAGGGTCTCGGTCACCCCTCCACTTT

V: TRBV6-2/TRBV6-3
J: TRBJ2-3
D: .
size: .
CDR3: CASGRGSPYTDTQYF
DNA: TGTGCCAGCGGCCGCGGGTCCCCTTACACAGATACGCAGTATTTT